These T cell receptor beta chains were read from a single sample in a study of cytomegalovirus exposure and HLA in healthy donors. TCRdb keeps only in-frame clones here, not all; method: immunoSEQ multiplex PCR. The sample consists of 300,000 to 350,000 clones, around 90% of them appearing once. Sample: PBMCs. These TCRs come from a man aged 30 to 45 in good health and CMV-seronegative. Each CDR3 is given with its conserved first and last residue. Each record gives: V gene, D gene, J gene, CDR3 DNA, CDR3 protein. D genes are given only for firm matches.

V gene: TRBV7-8; D gene: .; J gene: TRBJ1-5; CDR3 DNA: TGTGCCAGCAGCTTAGGAGTAAATCAGCCCCAGCATTTT; CDR3 protein: CASSLGVNQPQHF
V gene: TRBV25-1; D gene: .; J gene: TRBJ1-3; CDR3 DNA: TGTGCCAGCAGCGGAGATTTAAGAGCTTTCTCTGGAAACACCATATATTTT; CDR3 protein: CASSGDLRAFSGNTIYF
V gene: TRBV6-1; D gene: .; J gene: TRBJ1-6; CDR3 DNA: TGTGCCGGACGGACAGAATATAATTCACCCCTCCACTTT; CDR3 protein: CAGRTEYNSPLHF
V gene: TRBV7-9; D gene: .; J gene: TRBJ2-1; CDR3 DNA: TGTGCCAGCAGCTTTGTCACTATTAACAATGAGCAGTTCTTC; CDR3 protein: CASSFVTINNEQFF
V gene: TRBV2; D gene: .; J gene: TRBJ2-6; CDR3 DNA: TGTGCCAGCGAATTCAGTGGGGCCAACGTCCTGACTTTC; CDR3 protein: CASEFSGANVLTF
V gene: TRBV7-2; D gene: .; J gene: TRBJ1-2; CDR3 DNA: TGTGCCAGCAGCTTACATGCAGGGATTGGCTACACCTTC; CDR3 protein: CASSLHAGIGYTF
V gene: TRBV4-3; D gene: TRBD2; J gene: TRBJ2-1; CDR3 DNA: TGCGCCAGCAGCCAAGATGTCGGGGGGGGAGTCGTGTGGGATGAGCAGTTCTTC; CDR3 protein: CASSQDVGGGVVWDEQFF
V gene: TRBV6-1; D gene: .; J gene: TRBJ2-7; CDR3 DNA: TGTGCCAGCAGTACCCGCCCCGGGGAGCAGTACTTC; CDR3 protein: CASSTRPGEQYF
V gene: TRBV20-1; D gene: .; J gene: TRBJ1-2; CDR3 DNA: TGCAGTGCTAGAAAAGCGCCTGGCTACACCTTC; CDR3 protein: CSARKAPGYTF
V gene: TRBV6-1; D gene: TRBD1; J gene: TRBJ2-7; CDR3 DNA: TGTGCCAGCAGTAAGGACAGGGCCTCCTCCTACGAGCAGTACTTC; CDR3 protein: CASSKDRASSYEQYF
V gene: TRBV9; D gene: TRBD1; J gene: TRBJ1-2; CDR3 DNA: TGTGCCAGCAGCAGGGAGACAGGGGAAGACTATGGCTACACCTTC; CDR3 protein: CASSRETGEDYGYTF
V gene: TRBV10-2; D gene: .; J gene: TRBJ1-2; CDR3 DNA: TGCGCCAGCGGGAGGGAGGGAAGAGAATACGATGGCTACACCTTC; CDR3 protein: CASGREGREYDGYTF
V gene: TRBV5-1; D gene: TRBD1; J gene: TRBJ1-3; CDR3 DNA: TGCGCCAGCAGCTCGACAGGGTATGGAAACACCATATATTTT; CDR3 protein: CASSSTGYGNTIYF
V gene: TRBV15; D gene: .; J gene: TRBJ1-3; CDR3 DNA: TGTGCCACCAGCAGGCAGGGTTCTGGAAACACCATATATTTT; CDR3 protein: CATSRQGSGNTIYF
V gene: TRBV7-9; D gene: TRBD2; J gene: TRBJ2-2; CDR3 DNA: TGTGCCAGCAGCCCCCAAGGGCGGGGGAGCTACGGGGAGCTGTTTTTT; CDR3 protein: CASSPQGRGSYGELFF
V gene: TRBV4-3; D gene: .; J gene: TRBJ1-3; CDR3 DNA: TGCGCCAGCAGCCAAGAAATTGCGGGCATCTACTCTGGAAACACCATATATTTT; CDR3 protein: CASSQEIAGIYSGNTIYF